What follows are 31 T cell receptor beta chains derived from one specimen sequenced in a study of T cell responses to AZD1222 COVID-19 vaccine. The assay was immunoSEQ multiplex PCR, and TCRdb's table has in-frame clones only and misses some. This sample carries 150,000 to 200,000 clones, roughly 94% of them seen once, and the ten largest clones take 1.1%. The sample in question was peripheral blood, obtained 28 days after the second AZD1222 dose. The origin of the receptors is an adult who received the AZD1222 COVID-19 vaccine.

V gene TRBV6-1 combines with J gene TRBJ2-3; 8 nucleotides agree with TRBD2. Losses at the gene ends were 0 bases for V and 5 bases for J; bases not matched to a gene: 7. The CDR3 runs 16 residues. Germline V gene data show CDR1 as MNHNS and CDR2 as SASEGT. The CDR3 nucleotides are TGTGCCAGCAGTGAAGCGTATGCGGGGGGAGGAGATACGCAGTATTTT. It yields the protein CASSEAYAGGGDTQYF.

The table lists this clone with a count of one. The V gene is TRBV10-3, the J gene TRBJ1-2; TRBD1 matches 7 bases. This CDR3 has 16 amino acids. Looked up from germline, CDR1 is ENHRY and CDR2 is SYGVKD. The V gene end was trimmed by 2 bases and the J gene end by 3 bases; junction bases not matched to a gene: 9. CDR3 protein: CAISETGAEYHYGYTF. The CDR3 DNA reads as TGTGCCATCAGTGAGACAGGGGCGGAATACCACTATGGCTACACCTTC.

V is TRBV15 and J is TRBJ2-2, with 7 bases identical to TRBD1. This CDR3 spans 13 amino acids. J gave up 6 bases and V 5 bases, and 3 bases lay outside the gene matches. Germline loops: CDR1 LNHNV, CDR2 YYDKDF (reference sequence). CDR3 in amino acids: CATSPQGAGELFF. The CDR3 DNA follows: TGTGCCACCAGCCCCCAGGGGGCCGGGGAGCTGTTTTTT.

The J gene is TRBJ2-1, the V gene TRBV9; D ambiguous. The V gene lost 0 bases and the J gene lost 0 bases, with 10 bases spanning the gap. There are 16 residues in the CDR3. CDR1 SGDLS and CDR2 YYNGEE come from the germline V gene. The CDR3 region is CASSVEGASSYNEQFF. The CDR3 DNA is TGTGCCAGCAGCGTAGAGGGCGCTAGCTCCTACAATGAGCAGTTCTTC.

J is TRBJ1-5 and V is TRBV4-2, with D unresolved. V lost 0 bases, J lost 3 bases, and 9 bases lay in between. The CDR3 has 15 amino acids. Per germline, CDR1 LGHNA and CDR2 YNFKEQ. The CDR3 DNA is TGTGCCAGCAGCCAAGATTCTGGAGCCAATCAGCCCCAGCATTTT. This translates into CASSQDSGANQPQHF.

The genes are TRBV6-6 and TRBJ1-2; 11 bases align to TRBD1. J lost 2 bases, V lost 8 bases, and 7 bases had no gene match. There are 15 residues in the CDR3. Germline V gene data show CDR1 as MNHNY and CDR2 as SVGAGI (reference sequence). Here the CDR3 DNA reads TGTGCCAGCGGGACAGGGGGAGGAAGAAACTATGGCTACACCTTC. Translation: CASGTGGGRNYGYTF.

The CDR3 sequence is CASSPGEVGGVQETQYF. DNA for the CDR3: TGTGCCAGCAGCCCCGGAGAGGTAGGGGGCGTCCAAGAGACCCAGTACTTC. The chain uses TRBV9 and TRBJ2-5, with 7 nucleotides matching TRBD1. This CDR3 has 17 amino acids. In germline, CDR1 is SGDLS, CDR2 YYNGEE. The V and J ends lost 4 bases and 1 base, in that order; junction bases with no gene match: 13. Looking up the rest from reference TRBV9 and TRBJ2-5 gives the full variable domain: DSGVTQTPKHLITATGQRVTLRCSPRSGDLSVYWYQQSLDQGLQFLIQYYNGEERAKGNILERFSAQQFPDLHSELNLSSLELGDSALYFCASSPGEVGGVQETQYFGPGTRLLVL.

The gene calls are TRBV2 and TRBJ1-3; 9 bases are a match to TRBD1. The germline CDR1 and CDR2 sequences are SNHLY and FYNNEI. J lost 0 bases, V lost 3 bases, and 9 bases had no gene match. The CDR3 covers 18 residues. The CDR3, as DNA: TGTGCCAGCAGTGAGGGACAGGGAGGTGAACTCTCTGGAAACACCATATATTTT. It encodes CASSEGQGGELSGNTIYF.

The CDR3 is CAGGGETPPFNYGYTF. The CDR3, as DNA: TGTGCCGGAGGGGGTGAGACGCCTCCCTTTAACTATGGCTACACCTTC. The chain carries TRBV30 and TRBJ1-2; TRBD1 is a possible D gene (6 bases). V gave up 8 bases and J gave up 1 base, with 23 bases separating them. Germline values: CDR1 GTSNPN, CDR2 SVGIG (reference sequence). The CDR3 is made up of 16 amino acids.

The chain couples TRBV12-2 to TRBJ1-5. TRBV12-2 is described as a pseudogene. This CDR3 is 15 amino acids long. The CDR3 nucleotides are TGTGCAAGTCGCTTATGGGGGGATAGCAATCAGCCCCAGCATTTT. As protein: CASRLWGDSNQPQHF.

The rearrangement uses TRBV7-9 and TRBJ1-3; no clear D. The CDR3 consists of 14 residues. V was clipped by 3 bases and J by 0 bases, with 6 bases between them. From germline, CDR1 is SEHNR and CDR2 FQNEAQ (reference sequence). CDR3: CASSFTDSGNTIYF. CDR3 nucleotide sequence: TGTGCCAGCAGCTTCACGGACTCTGGAAACACCATATATTTT.

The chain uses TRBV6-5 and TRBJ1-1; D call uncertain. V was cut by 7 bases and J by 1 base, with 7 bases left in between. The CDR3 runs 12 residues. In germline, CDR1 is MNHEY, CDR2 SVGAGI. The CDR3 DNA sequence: TGTGCCAGCACCAGGACGAACACTGAAGCTTTCTTT. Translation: CASTRTNTEAFF.

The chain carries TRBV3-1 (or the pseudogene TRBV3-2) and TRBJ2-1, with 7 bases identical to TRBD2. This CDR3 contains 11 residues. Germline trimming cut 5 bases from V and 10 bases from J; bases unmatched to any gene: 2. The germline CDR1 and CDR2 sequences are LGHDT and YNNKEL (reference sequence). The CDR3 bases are TGTGCCAGCAGCTATAGCGGGGAGCAGTTCTTC. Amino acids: CASSYSGEQFF.

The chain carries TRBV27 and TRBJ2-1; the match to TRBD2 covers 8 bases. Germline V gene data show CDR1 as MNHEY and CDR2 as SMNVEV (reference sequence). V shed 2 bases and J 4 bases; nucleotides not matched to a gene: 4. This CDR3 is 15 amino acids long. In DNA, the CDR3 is TGTGCCAGCAGTTTAAGGGGCGGGGGGTACAATGAGCAGTTCTTC. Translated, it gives CASSLRGGGYNEQFF.

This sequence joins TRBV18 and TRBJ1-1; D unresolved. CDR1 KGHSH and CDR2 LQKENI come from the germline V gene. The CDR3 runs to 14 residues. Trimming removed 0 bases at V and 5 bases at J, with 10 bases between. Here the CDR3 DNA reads TGTGCCAGCTCACCACCCCCAGAGGGAACTGAAGCTTTCTTT. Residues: CASSPPPEGTEAFF.

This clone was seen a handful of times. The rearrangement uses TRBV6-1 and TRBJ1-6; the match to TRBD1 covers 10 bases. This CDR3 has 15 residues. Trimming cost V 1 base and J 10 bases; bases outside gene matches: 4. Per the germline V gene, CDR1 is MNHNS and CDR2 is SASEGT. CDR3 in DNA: TGTGCCAGCAGTGAAGAAGAGACAGGGGGCTCACCCCTCCACTTT. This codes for CASSEEETGGSPLHF.

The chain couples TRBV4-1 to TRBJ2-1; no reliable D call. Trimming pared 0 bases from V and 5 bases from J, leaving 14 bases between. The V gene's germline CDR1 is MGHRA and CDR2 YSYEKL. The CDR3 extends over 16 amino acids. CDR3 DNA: TGCGCCAGCAGCCAAGATGATATTGCCTTCGACAATGAGCAGTTCTTC. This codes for CASSQDDIAFDNEQFF.

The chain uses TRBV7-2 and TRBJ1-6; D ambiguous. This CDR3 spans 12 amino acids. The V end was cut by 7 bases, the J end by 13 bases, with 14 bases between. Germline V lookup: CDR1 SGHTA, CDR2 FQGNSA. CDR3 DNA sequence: TGTGCCAGCATCGCACCGGGGTCCCCCCTCCACTTT. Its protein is CASIAPGSPLHF.

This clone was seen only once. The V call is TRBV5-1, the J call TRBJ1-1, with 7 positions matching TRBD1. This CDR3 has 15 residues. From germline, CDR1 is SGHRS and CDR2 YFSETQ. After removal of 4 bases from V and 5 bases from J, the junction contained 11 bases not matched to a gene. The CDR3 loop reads CASSTNRGRRTEAFF. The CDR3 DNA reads TGCGCCAGCAGCACAAACAGGGGAAGAAGGACTGAAGCTTTCTTT.

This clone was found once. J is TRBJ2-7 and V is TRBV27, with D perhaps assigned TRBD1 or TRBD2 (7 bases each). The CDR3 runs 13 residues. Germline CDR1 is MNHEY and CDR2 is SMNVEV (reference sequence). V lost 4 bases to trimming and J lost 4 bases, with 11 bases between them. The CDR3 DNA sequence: TGTGCCAGCAGTTCCCAGGGGGGGTACGAGCAGTACTTC. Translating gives CASSSQGGYEQYF.

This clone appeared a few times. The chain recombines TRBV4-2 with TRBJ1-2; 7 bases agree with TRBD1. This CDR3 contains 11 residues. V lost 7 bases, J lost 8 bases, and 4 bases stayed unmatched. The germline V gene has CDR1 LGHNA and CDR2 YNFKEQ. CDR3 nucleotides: TGTGCCAGCAAGGGGGCTGAGGGCTACACCTTC. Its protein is CASKGAEGYTF.

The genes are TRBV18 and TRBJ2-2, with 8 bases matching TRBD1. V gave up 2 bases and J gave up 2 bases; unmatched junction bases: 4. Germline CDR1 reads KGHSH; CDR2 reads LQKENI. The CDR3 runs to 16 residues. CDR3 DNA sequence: TGTGCCAGCTCACCAATGGCAGGGGGCAACACCGGGGAGCTGTTTTTT. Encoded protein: CASSPMAGGNTGELFF.

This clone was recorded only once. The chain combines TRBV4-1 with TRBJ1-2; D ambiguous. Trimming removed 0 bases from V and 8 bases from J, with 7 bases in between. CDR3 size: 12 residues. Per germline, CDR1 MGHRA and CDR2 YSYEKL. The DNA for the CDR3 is TGCGCCAGCAGCCAAGAAAGGTTGGGCTACACCTTC. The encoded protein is CASSQERLGYTF.

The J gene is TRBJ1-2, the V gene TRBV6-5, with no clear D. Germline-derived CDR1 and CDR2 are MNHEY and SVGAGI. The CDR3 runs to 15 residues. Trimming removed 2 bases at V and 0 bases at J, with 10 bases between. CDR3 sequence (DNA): TGTGCCAGCAGTTACCAAAATTCCCCTAACTATGGCTACACCTTC. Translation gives CASSYQNSPNYGYTF.

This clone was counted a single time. The CDR3 loop reads CASSPQRAGRDKVRAFF. The CDR3, as DNA: TGTGCCAGCTCACCACAGCGGGCGGGCAGGGATAAGGTTCGGGCTTTCTTT. The rearrangement uses TRBV18 and TRBJ1-1; tentative D call: TRBD1 (5 bases). The germline V and J ends were trimmed by 1 base and 11 bases, with 26 bases remaining between them. CDR3 length: 17 amino acids. The V gene's germline CDR1 is KGHSH and CDR2 LQKENI. The full variable domain, rest sourced from reference TRBV18 and TRBJ1-1, is NAGVMQNPRHLVRRRGQEARLRCSPMKGHSHVYWYRQLPEEGLKFMVYLQKENIIDESGMPKERFSAEFPKEGPSILRIQQVVRGDSAAYFCASSPQRAGRDKVRAFFGQGTRLTVV.

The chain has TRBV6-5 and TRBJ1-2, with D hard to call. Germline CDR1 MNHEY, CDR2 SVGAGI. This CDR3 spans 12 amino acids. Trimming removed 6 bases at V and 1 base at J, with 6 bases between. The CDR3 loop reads CASSSGNYGYTF. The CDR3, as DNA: TGTGCCAGCAGCTCCGGTAACTATGGCTACACCTTC.

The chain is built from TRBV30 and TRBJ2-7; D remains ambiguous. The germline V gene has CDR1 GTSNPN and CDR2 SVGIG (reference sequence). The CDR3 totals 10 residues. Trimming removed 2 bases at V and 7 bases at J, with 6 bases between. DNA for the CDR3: TGTGCCTGGAGTTTGGGTGAGCAGTACTTC. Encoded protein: CAWSLGEQYF.

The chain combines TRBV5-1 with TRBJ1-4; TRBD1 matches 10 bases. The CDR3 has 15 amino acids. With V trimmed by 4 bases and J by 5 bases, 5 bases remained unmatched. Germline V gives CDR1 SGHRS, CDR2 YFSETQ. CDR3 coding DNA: TGCGCCAGCAGCGCACGACAGGGGGCGAATGAAAAACTGTTTTTT. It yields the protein CASSARQGANEKLFF.

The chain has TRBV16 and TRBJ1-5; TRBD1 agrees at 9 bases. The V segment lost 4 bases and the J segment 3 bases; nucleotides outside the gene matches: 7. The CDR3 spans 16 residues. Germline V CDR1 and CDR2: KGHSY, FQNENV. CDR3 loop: CASSPGQGEPNQPQHF. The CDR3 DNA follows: TGTGCCAGCAGCCCGGGACAGGGCGAGCCCAATCAGCCCCAGCATTTT.

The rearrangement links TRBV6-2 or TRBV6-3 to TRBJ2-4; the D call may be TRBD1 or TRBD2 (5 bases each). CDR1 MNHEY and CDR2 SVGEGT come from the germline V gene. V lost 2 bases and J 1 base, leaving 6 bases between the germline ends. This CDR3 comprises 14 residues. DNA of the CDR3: TGTGCCAGCAGTTACGAGGGGGCCAAAAACATTCAGTACTTC. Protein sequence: CASSYEGAKNIQYF.

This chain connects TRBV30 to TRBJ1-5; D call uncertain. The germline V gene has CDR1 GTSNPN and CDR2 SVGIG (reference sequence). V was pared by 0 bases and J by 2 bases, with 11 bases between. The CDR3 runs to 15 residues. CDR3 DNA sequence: TGTGCCTGGAGTGTAGAGGGTAGGCGCAATCAGCCCCAGCATTTT. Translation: CAWSVEGRRNQPQHF.